The 21 T cell receptor beta chains below come from one sample, sequenced in a study of monozygotic twins with inflammatory bowel disease. TCRdb re-called the 5' RACE reads and gives one entry per CDR3 protein, without DNA. In total, the table holds roughly 100,000 distinct CDR3 sequences. The sequenced sample was blood. Source of these receptors: a human donor with ulcerative colitis or Crohn's disease, or a healthy co-twin of an affected twin (not recorded which).

V is TRBV5-1 and J is TRBJ2-2; with no DNA, the TCRdb D assignment of TRBD2 cannot be verified. Looked up from germline, CDR1 is SGHRS and CDR2 is YFSETQ. This CDR3 comprises 15 residues. The CDR3 region is CASSSPLPDTGELFF.

The gene calls are TRBV7-9 and TRBJ2-2; the TCRdb D gene call, TRBD1, has no DNA to confirm it. This CDR3 is 16 amino acids long. CDR1 SEHNR and CDR2 FQNEAQ come from the germline V gene (reference sequence). Here the CDR3 reads CASSKYRGGTTGELFF.

The rearrangement links TRBV6-1 to TRBJ1-5; with no DNA, the TCRdb D assignment of TRBD1 cannot be verified. Looked up from germline, CDR1 is MNHNS and CDR2 is SASEGT. The CDR3 is 15 amino acids. CDR3 in amino acids: CASGAATYSNQPQHF.

The chain has TRBV13 and TRBJ2-4; no DNA is available, so the TRBD1 call from TCRdb remains unchecked. Germline CDR1 is PRHDT and CDR2 is FYEKMQ (reference sequence). CDR3 length equals 15 residues. This CDR3 reads CASSLEGGAKNIQYF. The full variable domain, completed using reference TRBV13 and TRBJ2-4, is AAGVIQSPRHLIKEKRETATLKCYPIPRHDTVYWYQQGPGQDPQFLISFYEKMQSDKGSIPDRFSAQQFSDYHSELNMSSLELGDSALYFCASSLEGGAKNIQYFGAGTRLSVL.

J is TRBJ1-2 and V is TRBV28; TCRdb outputs TRBD1, but without DNA this stays unchecked. Germline lookup yields CDR1 MDHEN and CDR2 SYDVKM. The CDR3 extends over 17 amino acids. The CDR3: CASSSPTGTGGDYGYTF.

The V gene is TRBV12-3 or TRBV12-4, the J gene TRBJ2-2. The CDR3 is 14 residues long. The CDR3: CASSLTSNTGELFF.

The rearrangement joins TRBV29-1 to TRBJ1-2; TCRdb reports TRBD1, a call that lacks DNA to check it against. Per germline, CDR1 SQVTM and CDR2 ANQGSEA. The CDR3 covers 12 residues. The chain's CDR3 is CSVGDGGYGYTF.

The V call is TRBV6-5, the J call TRBJ1-5. The germline V gene has CDR1 MNHEY and CDR2 SVGAGI. The CDR3 covers 15 residues. This chain's CDR3 is CASSYRLDSNQPQHF.

The V and J genes are TRBV5-1 and TRBJ1-4; TCRdb lists TRBD1, though no DNA is available to test this call. The CDR3 spans 15 residues. Looked up from germline, CDR1 is SGHRS and CDR2 is YFSETQ. The CDR3 reads CASSLEGQGYEKLFF.

The chain carries TRBV7-2 and TRBJ1-4; TCRdb outputs TRBD1, but without DNA this stays unchecked. CDR1 and CDR2 from the germline V gene are SGHTA and FQGNSA. This CDR3 contains 15 residues. The chain's CDR3 is CASRPTGARNEKLFF.

The chain has TRBV20-1 and TRBJ2-6; the TCRdb D gene call, TRBD1, has no DNA to confirm it. Per the germline V gene, CDR1 is DFQATT and CDR2 is SNEGSKA (reference sequence). The CDR3 spans 19 residues. The CDR3 protein is CSARGYPGQGYSGANVLTF.

V usage is TRBV12-3 or TRBV12-4 and J usage is TRBJ2-3. The CDR3 has 13 residues. The CDR3 protein is CASNDIATDTQYF.

V and J are TRBV5-4 and TRBJ2-1; the D gene TCRdb calls, TRBD2, cannot be checked with no DNA. CDR3 size: 14 residues. Germline-derived CDR1 and CDR2 are SGHNT and YYREEE (reference sequence). This CDR3 reads CASKGAGSYNEQFF.

The J gene is TRBJ2-2, the V gene TRBV4-3; TCRdb's assignment of TRBD1 cannot be checked, as there is no DNA. Looked up from germline, CDR1 is LGHNA and CDR2 is YSLEER. The CDR3 has 16 amino acids. CDR3 amino acids: CASSPRERGPYGGLFF.

The chain couples TRBV6-5 to TRBJ2-1; there is no DNA to check the TCRdb D call of TRBD2. The germline V gene encodes CDR1 MNHEY and CDR2 SVGAGI. The CDR3 is made up of 15 amino acids. This chain's CDR3 is CASSYRGSGYNEQFF.

The CDR3 region is CSARVTGNSNQPQHF. V gene TRBV20-1 combines with J gene TRBJ1-5. There are 15 residues in the CDR3. Germline loops: CDR1 DFQATT, CDR2 SNEGSKA (reference sequence).

V is TRBV3-1 and J is TRBJ2-7; checking the TCRdb D call of TRBD2 is not possible without DNA. The CDR3 runs to 16 residues. The germline V gene has CDR1 LGHDT and CDR2 YNNKEL (reference sequence). The CDR3 here is CASSQGAGVSSYEQYF.

V gene TRBV7-2 combines with J gene TRBJ1-1; without DNA, the TCRdb call of TRBD1 cannot be checked. This CDR3 has 16 amino acids. Germline CDR1 reads SGHTA; CDR2 reads FQGNSA. The CDR3 region is CASRRQGGFSGLEAFF.

This sequence joins TRBV10-1 and TRBJ2-3; TCRdb picks TRBD1, but there is no DNA to check that call. CDR1 is WNHNN, CDR2 SYGVQD, per germline (reference sequence). The CDR3 spans 16 residues. The CDR3 sequence is CASSESGQGSTDTQYF.

This chain connects TRBV7-2 to TRBJ2-1. From germline, CDR1 is SGHTA and CDR2 FQGNSA. The CDR3 is 14 residues long. The CDR3 here is CASSLARRSNEQFF.

This chain joins TRBV5-1 and TRBJ2-2. The germline CDR1 and CDR2 sequences are SGHRS and YFSETQ. The CDR3 spans 15 residues. CDR3: CASSFGSPNTGELFF.